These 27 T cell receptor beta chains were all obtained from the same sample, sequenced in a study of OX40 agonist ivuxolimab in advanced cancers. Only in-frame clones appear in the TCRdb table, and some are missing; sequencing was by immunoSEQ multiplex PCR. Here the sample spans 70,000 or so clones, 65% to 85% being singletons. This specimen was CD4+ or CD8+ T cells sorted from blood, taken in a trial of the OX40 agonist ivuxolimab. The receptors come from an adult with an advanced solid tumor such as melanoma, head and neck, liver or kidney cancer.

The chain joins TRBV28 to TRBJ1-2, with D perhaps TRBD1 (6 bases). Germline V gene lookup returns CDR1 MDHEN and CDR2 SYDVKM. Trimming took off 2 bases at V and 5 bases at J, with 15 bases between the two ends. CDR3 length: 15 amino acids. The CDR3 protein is CASSLQGWGEYGYTF. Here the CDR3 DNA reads TGTGCCAGCAGTTTACAGGGGTGGGGGGAATATGGCTACACCTTC.

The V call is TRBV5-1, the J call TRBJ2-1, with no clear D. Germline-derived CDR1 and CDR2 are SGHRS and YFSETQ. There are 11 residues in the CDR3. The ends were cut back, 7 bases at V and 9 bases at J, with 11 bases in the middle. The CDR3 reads CASSVVGEQFF. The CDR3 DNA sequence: TGCGCCAGCTCGGTGGTGGGTGAGCAGTTCTTC.

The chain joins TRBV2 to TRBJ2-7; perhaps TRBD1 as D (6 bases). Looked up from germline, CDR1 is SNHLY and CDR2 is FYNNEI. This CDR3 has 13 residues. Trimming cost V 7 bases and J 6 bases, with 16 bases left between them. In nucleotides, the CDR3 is TGTGCCAGCACCTCCTATTCAGGGGCCGAGCAGTACTTC. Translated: CASTSYSGAEQYF.

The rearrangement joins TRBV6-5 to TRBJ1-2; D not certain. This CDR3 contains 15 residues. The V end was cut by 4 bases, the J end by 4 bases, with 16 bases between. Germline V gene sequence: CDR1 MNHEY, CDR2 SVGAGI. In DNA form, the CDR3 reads TGTGCCAGCAGTTCCAAAGGAGTCGCGGGCTATGGCTACACCTTC. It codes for CASSSKGVAGYGYTF.

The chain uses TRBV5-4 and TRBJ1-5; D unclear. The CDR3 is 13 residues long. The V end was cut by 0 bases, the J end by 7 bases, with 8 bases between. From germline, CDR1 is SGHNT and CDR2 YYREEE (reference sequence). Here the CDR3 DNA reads TGTGCCAGCAGCTTGGCAGCAGGACAGCCCCAGCATTTT. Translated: CASSLAAGQPQHF.

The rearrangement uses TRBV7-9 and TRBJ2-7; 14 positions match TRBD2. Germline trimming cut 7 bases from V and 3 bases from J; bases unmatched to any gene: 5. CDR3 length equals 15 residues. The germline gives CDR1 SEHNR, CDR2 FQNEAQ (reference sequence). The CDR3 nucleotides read TGTGCCAGCACTGGGACTAGCGGGGGACGCTACGAGCAGTACTTC. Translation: CASTGTSGGRYEQYF.

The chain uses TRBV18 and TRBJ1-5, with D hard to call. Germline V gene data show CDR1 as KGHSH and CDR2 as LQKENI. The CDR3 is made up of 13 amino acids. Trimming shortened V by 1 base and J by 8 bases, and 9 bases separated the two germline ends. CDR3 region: CASSPQGQEPQHF. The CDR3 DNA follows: TGTGCCAGCTCACCACAGGGTCAGGAGCCCCAGCATTTT.

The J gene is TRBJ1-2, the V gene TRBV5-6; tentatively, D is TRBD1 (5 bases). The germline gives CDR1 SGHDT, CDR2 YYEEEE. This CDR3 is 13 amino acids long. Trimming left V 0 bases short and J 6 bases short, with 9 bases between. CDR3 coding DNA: TGTGCCAGCAGCTTGGTCGGGGCCCATGGCTACACCTTC. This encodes CASSLVGAHGYTF.

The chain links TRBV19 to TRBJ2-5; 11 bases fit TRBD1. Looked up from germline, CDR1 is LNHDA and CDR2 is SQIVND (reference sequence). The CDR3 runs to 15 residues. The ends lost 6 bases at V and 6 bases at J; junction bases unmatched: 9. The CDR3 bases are TGTGCCAGTAGGGTCGGGACAGGGGGATCGAAGACCCAGTACTTC. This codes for CASRVGTGGSKTQYF. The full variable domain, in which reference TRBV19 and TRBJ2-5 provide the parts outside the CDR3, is DGGITQSPKYLFRKEGQNVTLSCEQNLNHDAMYWYRQDPGQGLRLIYYSQIVNDFQKGDIAEGYSVSREKKESFPLTVTSAQKNPTAFYLCASRVGTGGSKTQYFGPGTRLLVL.

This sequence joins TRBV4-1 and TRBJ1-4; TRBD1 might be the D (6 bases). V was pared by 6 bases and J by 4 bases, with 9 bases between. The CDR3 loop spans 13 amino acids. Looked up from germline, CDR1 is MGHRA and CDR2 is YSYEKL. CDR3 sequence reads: CASSRGGNEKLFF. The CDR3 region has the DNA TGCGCCAGCAGTAGGGGGGGTAATGAAAAACTGTTTTTT.

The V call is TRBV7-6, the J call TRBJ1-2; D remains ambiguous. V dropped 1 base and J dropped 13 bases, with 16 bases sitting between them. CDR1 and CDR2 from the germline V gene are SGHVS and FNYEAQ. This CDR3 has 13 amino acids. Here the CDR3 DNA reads TGTGCCAGCAGCTTAGAGGGTCCTTCCTCTCGCACCTTC. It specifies CASSLEGPSSRTF.

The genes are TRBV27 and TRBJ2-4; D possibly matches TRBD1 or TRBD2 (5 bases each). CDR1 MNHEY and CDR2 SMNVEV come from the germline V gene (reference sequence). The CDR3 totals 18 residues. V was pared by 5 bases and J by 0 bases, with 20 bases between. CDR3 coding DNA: TGTGCCAGCAGTCCTAGGGACGGACTGCCCTTAGCCAAAAACATTCAGTACTTC. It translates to CASSPRDGLPLAKNIQYF.

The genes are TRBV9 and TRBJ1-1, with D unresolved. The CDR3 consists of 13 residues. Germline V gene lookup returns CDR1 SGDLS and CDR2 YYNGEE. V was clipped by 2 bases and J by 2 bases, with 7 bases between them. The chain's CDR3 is CASSVGRNTEAFF. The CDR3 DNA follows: TGTGCCAGCAGCGTGGGCCGCAACACTGAAGCTTTCTTT.

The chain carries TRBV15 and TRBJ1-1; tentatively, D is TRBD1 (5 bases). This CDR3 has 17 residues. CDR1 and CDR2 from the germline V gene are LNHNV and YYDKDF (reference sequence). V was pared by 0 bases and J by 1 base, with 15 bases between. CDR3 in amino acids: CATSRDGLGLQNTEAFF. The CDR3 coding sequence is TGTGCCACCAGCAGAGATGGCCTGGGACTGCAGAACACTGAAGCTTTCTTT.

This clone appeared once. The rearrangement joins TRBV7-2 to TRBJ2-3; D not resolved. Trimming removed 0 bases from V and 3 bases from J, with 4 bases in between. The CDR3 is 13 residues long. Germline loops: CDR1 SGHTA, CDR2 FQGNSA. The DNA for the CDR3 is TGTGCCAGCAGCTTAGCCAATACAGATACGCAGTATTTT. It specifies CASSLANTDTQYF.

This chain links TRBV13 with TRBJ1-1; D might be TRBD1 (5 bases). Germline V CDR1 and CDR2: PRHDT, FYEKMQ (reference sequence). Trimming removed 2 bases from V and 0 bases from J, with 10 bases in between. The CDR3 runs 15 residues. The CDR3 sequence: CASSLRSRVNTEAFF. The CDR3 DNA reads TGTGCCAGCAGCTTAAGGAGCAGGGTGAACACTGAAGCTTTCTTT.

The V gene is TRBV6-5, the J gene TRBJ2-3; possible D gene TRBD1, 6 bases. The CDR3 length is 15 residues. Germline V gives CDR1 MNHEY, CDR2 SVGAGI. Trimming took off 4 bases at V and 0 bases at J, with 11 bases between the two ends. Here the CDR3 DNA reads TGTGCCAGCAGTTCCGGGACATCTAGCACAGATACGCAGTATTTT. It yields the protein CASSSGTSSTDTQYF.

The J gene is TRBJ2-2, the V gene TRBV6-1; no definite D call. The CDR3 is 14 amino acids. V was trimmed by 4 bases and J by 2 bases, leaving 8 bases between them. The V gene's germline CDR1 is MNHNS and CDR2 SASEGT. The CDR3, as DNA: TGTGCCAGCAGTGCAGGACCCAACACCGGGGAGCTGTTTTTT. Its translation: CASSAGPNTGELFF.

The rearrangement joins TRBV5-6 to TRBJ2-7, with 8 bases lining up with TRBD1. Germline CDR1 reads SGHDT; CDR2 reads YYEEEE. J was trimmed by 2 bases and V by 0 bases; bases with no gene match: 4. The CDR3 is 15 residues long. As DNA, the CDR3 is TGTGCCAGCAGCTTGGTGTCAGGGGGCCCCTACGAGCAGTACTTC. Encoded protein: CASSLVSGGPYEQYF.

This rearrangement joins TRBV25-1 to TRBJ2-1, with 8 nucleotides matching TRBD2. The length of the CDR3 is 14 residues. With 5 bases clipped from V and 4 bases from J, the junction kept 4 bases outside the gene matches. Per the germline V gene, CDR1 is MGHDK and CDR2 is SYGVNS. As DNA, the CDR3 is TGTGCCAGCAGTTTTAGCGGGGATTACAATGAGCAGTTCTTC. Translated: CASSFSGDYNEQFF. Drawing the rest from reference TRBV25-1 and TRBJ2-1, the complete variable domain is EADIYQTPRYLVIGTGKKITLECSQTMGHDKMYWYQQDPGMELHLIHYSYGVNSTEKGDLSSESTVSRIRTEHFPLTLESARPSHTSQYLCASSFSGDYNEQFFGPGTRLTVL.

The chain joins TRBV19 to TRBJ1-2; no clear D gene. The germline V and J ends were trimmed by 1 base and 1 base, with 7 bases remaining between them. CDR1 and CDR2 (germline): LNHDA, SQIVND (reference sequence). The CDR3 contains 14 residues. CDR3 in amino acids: CASSIGSLNYGYTF. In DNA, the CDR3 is TGTGCCAGTAGTATAGGGTCTCTTAACTATGGCTACACCTTC.

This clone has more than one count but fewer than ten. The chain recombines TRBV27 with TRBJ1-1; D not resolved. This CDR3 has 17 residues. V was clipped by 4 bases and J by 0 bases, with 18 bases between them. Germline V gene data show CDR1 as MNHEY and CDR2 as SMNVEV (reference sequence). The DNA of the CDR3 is TGTGCCAGCAGTTCCCATCTTCTGGCGGGGATGAACACTGAAGCTTTCTTT. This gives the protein CASSSHLLAGMNTEAFF.

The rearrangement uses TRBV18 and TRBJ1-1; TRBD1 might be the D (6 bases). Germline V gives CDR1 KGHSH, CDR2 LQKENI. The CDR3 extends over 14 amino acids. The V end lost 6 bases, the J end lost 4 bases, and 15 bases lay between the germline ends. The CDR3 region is CASSPTRGGTEAFF. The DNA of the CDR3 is TGTGCCAGCTCGCCTACTCGAGGGGGCACTGAAGCTTTCTTT.

As DNA, the CDR3 is TGTGCCAGCAGTTACACCCGCGGGAATAGCAATCAGCCCCAGCATTTT. Translated, it gives CASSYTRGNSNQPQHF. The V gene is TRBV6-5, the J gene TRBJ1-5; no clear D. Germline assignment: CDR1 MNHEY and CDR2 SVGAGI. V was shortened by 2 bases and J by 0 bases, with 11 bases between the two germline ends. The CDR3 totals 16 residues.

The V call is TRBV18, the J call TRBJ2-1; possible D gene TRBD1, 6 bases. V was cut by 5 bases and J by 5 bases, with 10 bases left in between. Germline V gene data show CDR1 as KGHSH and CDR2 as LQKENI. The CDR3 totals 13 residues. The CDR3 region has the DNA TGTGCCAGCTCAGCCACAGGGAACAATGAGCAGTTCTTC. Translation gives CASSATGNNEQFF.

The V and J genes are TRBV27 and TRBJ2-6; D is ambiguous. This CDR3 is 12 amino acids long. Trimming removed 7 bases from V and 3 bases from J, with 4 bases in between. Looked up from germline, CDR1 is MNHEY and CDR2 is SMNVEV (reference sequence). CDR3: CASTRGANVLTF. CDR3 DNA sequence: TGTGCCAGCACTCGTGGGGCCAACGTCCTGACTTTC.

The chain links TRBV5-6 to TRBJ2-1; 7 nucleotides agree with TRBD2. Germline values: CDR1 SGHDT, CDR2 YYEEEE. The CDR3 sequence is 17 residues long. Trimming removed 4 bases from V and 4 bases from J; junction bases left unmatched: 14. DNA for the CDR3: TGTGCCAGCAGCACCTACGGGACGGCGGGGGATTACAATGAGCAGTTCTTC. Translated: CASSTYGTAGDYNEQFF.